The T cell receptor (beta chain) under discussion was sequenced for a study of neurological immune-mediated disorders (dated by TCRdb to between 2018 and 2021). Context from the whole study: Of the roughly 34 multiple sclerosis patients, approximately 30 had relapsing-remitting MS and 3 had secondary progressive MS. The cohort included some 68 subjects: around 15 with HAM/TSP, roughly 34 with multiple sclerosis, and some 20 healthy controls. The 95 to 120 TCR-beta libraries included longitudinal samples, technical triplicates and paired sorted CD4+ and CD8+ T-cell subsets alongside PBMC samples. Peripheral blood TCR-beta repertoires from HTLV-I-associated myelopathy (HAM/TSP) patients, multiple sclerosis patients and healthy controls were compared by UMI-based sequencing.

V sheds 5 bases and J sheds 5 bases, leaving 10 bases between their ends. For CDR1 and CDR2, the germline V gene lists SGHRS and YFSETQ. The CDR3 runs 12 amino acids, cysteine and phenylalanine included. Only CDR3 DNA remains: 36 bases, in frame from the first base. Unsorted PBMC libraries were generated from 2 million PBMCs stored in RNAlater at -80 °C until RNA extraction. Multiple sclerosis patients were enrolled in a US clinical protocol under which disease progression was evaluated by magnetic resonance imaging. Peripheral blood underwent Ficoll-Hypaque density gradient centrifugation to isolate PBMCs, which were then cryopreserved in liquid nitrogen. Study-wide conclusions, independent of this receptor: The highest TCR clonal expansion was observed in HAM/TSP patients, whereas the lowest was observed in MS patients, even when compared with healthy controls. The MS cluster showed no association with clinical or MRI features, and the authors stated that larger cohorts are needed. In a phylogenetic analysis, the repertoires of 18 out of 34 MS patients fell into a single cluster of related CDR3 sequences, pointing to a possible signature at the repertoire level. No identical CDR3 amino acid sequences were found to be shared among expanded clones across subjects, suggesting that TCR-beta repertoires were private in all groups.

This clonotype was detected many times. No cognate antigen has been identified for it. Base qualities are not at hand, and no much larger clone is one base apart. cDNA synthesis used template-switch 5'RACE with a primer carrying a 10-nucleotide random unique molecular identifier tagging each TCR transcript. Every sequencing run yielded over 170 million TCR-beta sequences covering 15-18 subjects. Total RNA was extracted with the RNeasy kit. Using the KAPA Real-time Library Amplification kit, TCR-beta VDJ regions were amplified with primers for the TCR constant region and the 5'RACE anchor. Sample indexes and Illumina adaptors were added in a first PCR, and a second PCR then increased library yield. After Ampure bead purification, the roughly 650 bp TCR product was size-selected on a 2% E-gel SizeSelection system. Before pooling, library quality was checked on a Bioanalyzer, concentration was measured with Qubit, and libraries were quantified with the Kapa Library Quantification kit. An Illumina HiSeq 2500 was used to sequence the libraries paired-end at 2 x 150 bp. To increase sequence diversity, roughly 24-32% phiX was spiked into each library pool. On the study's bioinformatics: Quality-filtered reads were processed with the UMI-based MiGEC pipeline, which removed over 75% of raw TCR sequences during error correction. VDJ genes were aligned to IMGT germline references, and clonotypes were defined by unique CDR3 amino acid sequence plus V-J genes. Clonal expansion, Shannon diversity, and CDR3 relatedness (CalcPairwiseDistances, ClusterSamples) were evaluated with VDJtools, and phylogenetic trees were built with CLCbio workbench. Expanded clones were defined as having at least 8 unique UMIs, based on coefficient-of-variation modelling across technical triplicates. Starting from the raw public reads, TCRdb applied fastp trimming at Q25, assembled clones with MiXCR and retained in-frame beta chains. Records with the same CDR3 protein are collapsed into one entry carrying the most frequent genes and DNA. Here the V and J calls rest on TCRdb's processing, not on the authors' analysis. This sample is represented by approximately 52,000 distinct CDR3 sequences; about 3.7% of them were singletons. The biggest ten clones account for over 5% of the sample.

The origin of this receptor is a man aged 35 to 55 with multiple sclerosis. The chain is assembled from TRBV5-1 and TRBJ1-1; a confident D gene designation cannot be given. The sample comprised PBMCs. The DNA sequence is as follows: TGCGCCAGCAGAGATGTAGGGACTGAAGCTTTCTTT. Protein translation: CASRDVGTEAFF.